This T cell receptor (beta chain) is from a study of T cell repertoires in cytomegalovirus infection. Study details: From public TCR beta signatures came an indication of both CMV infection and matching HLA type. General study results and limits: Based on cumulative public TCR beta family frequency, carriers of CMV plus the relevant HLA were identified. Clonotype analysis showed dominance of the ex vivo response by HLA-C-restricted CMV-specific TCR beta clonotypes.

There are 14 residues in the CDR3. Germline assignment: CDR1 SGHTA and CDR2 FQGNSA. Trimming left V 5 bases short and J 4 bases short, with 12 bases between. This clonotype was detected ten times or more. Its antigen is not known. TCRdb called the reads again in MiXCR, with one record for every CDR3 protein. The table has about 260,000 distinct CDR3 sequences, roughly 10% seen once. The sequenced sample was PBMCs. The receptor was derived from a human donor in good health (CMV status not recorded). Some clones in this sample may be carry-over from other donors' samples. The genes are TRBV7-2 and TRBJ2-4; unclear D gene. In DNA, the CDR3 is TGTGCCAGCAGCCACTCGGGCCAGAAAAACATTCAGTACTTC. As protein: CASSHSGQKNIQYF.